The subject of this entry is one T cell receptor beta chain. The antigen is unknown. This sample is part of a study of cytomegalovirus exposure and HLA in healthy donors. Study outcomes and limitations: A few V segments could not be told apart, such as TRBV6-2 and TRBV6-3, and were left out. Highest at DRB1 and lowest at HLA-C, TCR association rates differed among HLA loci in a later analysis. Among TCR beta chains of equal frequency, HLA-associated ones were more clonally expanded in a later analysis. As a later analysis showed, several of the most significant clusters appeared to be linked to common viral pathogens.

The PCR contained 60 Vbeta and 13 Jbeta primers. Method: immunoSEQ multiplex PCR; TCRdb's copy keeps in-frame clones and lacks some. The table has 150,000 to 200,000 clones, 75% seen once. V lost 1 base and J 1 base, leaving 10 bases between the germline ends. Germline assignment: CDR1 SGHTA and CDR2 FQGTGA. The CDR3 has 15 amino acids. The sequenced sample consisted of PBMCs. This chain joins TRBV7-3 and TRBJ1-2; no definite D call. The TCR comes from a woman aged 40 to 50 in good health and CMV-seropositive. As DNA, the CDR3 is TGTGCCAGCAGCTTAAGGCCAGGCCTTAACTATGGCTACACCTTC. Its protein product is CASSLRPGLNYGYTF.